The 23 T cell receptor beta chains below were found in one sample sequenced in a study of blood T cell repertoires in COVID-19. Clones were sequenced by immunoSEQ multiplex PCR, and TCRdb holds only the in-frame ones, with some missing. The sample contains about 190,000 clones, around 80% of which appear only once. The sample taken for sequencing was peripheral blood. The origin of the receptors is a woman older than 75 with active or convalescent COVID-19.

CDR3 coding DNA: TGTGCCAGCAGTTACTCCCCCCAGGGGGTCGGTACGCAGTATTTT. Its translation: CASSYSPQGVGTQYF. The chain couples TRBV6-5 to TRBJ2-3, with TRBD1 matching 7 bases. Germline CDR1 reads MNHEY; CDR2 reads SVGAGI. The ends lost 0 bases at V and 8 bases at J; junction bases unmatched: 8. This CDR3 contains 15 residues.

The chain uses TRBV20-1 and TRBJ1-2; 7 bases align to TRBD1. The CDR3 totals 12 residues. Losses at the gene ends were 5 bases for V and 4 bases for J; bases not matched to a gene: 4. The germline V gene has CDR1 DFQATT and CDR2 SNEGSKA (reference sequence). The CDR3 nucleotides read TGCAGTGCTGGTGACAGGGCCTATGGCTACACCTTC. Protein: CSAGDRAYGYTF.

This clone was recorded once. The chain has TRBV4-1 and TRBJ1-1; tentative D call: TRBD1 (6 bases). The V end was cut by 4 bases, the J end by 0 bases, with 21 bases between. In germline, CDR1 is MGHRA, CDR2 YSYEKL. The CDR3 has 18 residues. The CDR3 nucleotides are TGCGCCAGCAGCCTCCTTTATAGAGAGAGGGGGATGAACACTGAAGCTTTCTTT. Protein: CASSLLYRERGMNTEAFF.

J is TRBJ2-3 and V is TRBV28, with 7 bases aligning to TRBD1. V dropped 7 bases and J dropped 0; count of bases not matched to a gene: 10. CDR3 length equals 16 residues. The V gene's germline CDR1 is MDHEN and CDR2 SYDVKM. The CDR3 sequence is CASTVRGTASTDTQYF. The CDR3, as DNA: TGTGCCAGCACCGTAAGGGGGACAGCCAGCACAGATACGCAGTATTTT.

A word on this clone: The junction and the germline gene differ at one end; a read error may be behind it. This sample includes further DNA sequences coding for the same CDR3. This rearrangement joins TRBV7-2 to TRBJ2-3; TRBD2 matches at 7 bases. The CDR3 has 15 amino acids. In germline, CDR1 is SGHTA, CDR2 FQGNSA. The DNA for the CDR3 is TGTGCCAGCAGCCTAGCCGGGGGGAGGACAGATACGCAGTATTTT. This translates into CASSLAGGRTDTQYF.

J is TRBJ1-4 and V is TRBV19, with D perhaps TRBD1 (6 bases). Germline V gives CDR1 LNHDA, CDR2 SQIVND (reference sequence). Trimming left V 6 bases short and J 3 bases short, with 17 bases between. The CDR3 spans 16 residues. The CDR3 DNA reads as TGTGCCAGTAGGAAGACAGCGGGGGCTCCTAATGAAAAACTGTTTTTT. Its translation: CASRKTAGAPNEKLFF.

The chain joins TRBV24-1 to TRBJ1-1; TRBD1 might be the D (6 bases). Germline CDR1 is KGHDR and CDR2 is SFDVKD. The V and J ends lost 4 bases and 2 bases respectively, with 13 bases between them. This CDR3 has 15 amino acids. CDR3 region: CATSDPTGYNTEAFF. DNA for the CDR3: TGTGCCACCAGTGACCCTACAGGGTACAACACTGAAGCTTTCTTT.

The V call is TRBV28, the J call TRBJ2-7, with D perhaps TRBD2 (6 bases). V was pared by 8 bases and J by 6 bases, with 23 bases between. From germline, CDR1 is MDHEN and CDR2 SYDVKM. There are 15 residues in the CDR3. For the CDR3, the DNA is TGTGCCAGCCGGGGAGCGGGCGGGGAGGTAGTCGAGCAGTACTTC. It codes for CASRGAGGEVVEQYF.

The V gene is TRBV6-5, the J gene TRBJ2-5; TRBD1 might be the D (5 bases). Germline CDR1 MNHEY, CDR2 SVGAGI. This CDR3 is built from 12 residues. V gave up 7 bases and J gave up 5 bases, with 11 bases separating them. CDR3 amino acids: CASTRTRETQYF. CDR3 bases: TGTGCCAGCACCCGGACACGGGAGACCCAGTACTTC.

The chain is built from TRBV18 and TRBJ1-1; D is undetermined. The germline CDR1 and CDR2 sequences are KGHSH and LQKENI. Trimming removed 2 bases at V and 8 bases at J, with 21 bases between. The CDR3 contains 16 residues. The CDR3 DNA is TGTGCCAGCTCACCAATGAGGCAGAACACTGGCCCCGAAGCTTTCTTT. It encodes CASSPMRQNTGPEAFF.

V gene TRBV10-3 combines with J gene TRBJ2-2; tentative D call: TRBD1 (6 bases). The CDR3 is made up of 12 amino acids. V dropped 6 bases and J dropped 6 bases, with 8 bases sitting between them. Germline-derived CDR1 and CDR2 are ENHRY and SYGVKD. This chain's CDR3 is CAISQGPGELFF. CDR3 coding DNA: TGTGCCATCAGCCAGGGGCCCGGGGAGCTGTTTTTT.

The CDR3 here is CASSLSEGFAFF. The CDR3 DNA follows: TGTGCCAGCAGTCTATCCGAGGGTTTTGCTTTCTTT. The chain combines TRBV6-6 with TRBJ1-1; D not resolved. Germline loops: CDR1 MNHNY, CDR2 SVGAGI (reference sequence). Between the trimmed V and J ends, which lost 5 bases and 11 bases, there was a span of 15 bases. The CDR3 totals 12 residues.

In DNA, the CDR3 is TGTGCCAGTAGTAGAACCGGGACAGGGTTTGGCTACACCTTC. Amino acid sequence: CASSRTGTGFGYTF. The genes are TRBV19 and TRBJ1-2, with 9 bases aligning to TRBD1. V lost 4 bases to trimming and J lost 7 bases; unmatched junction nucleotides: 7. The CDR3 loop spans 14 amino acids. Germline CDR1 is LNHDA and CDR2 is SQIVND (reference sequence).

This clone was observed a handful of times. The chain recombines TRBV28 with TRBJ2-1, with TRBD2 matching over 9 bases. Per the germline V gene, CDR1 is MDHEN and CDR2 is SYDVKM. This CDR3 region has 15 residues. The CDR3 nucleotides are TGTGCGGTTAAAGCAGCGGGGGGTTCCTACAATGAGCAGTTCTTC. Amino acids: CAVKAAGGSYNEQFF.

The chain combines TRBV28 with TRBJ1-2, with TRBD1 identical over 9 bases. Losses at the gene ends were 5 bases for V and 5 bases for J; bases not matched to a gene: 9. There are 15 residues in the CDR3. The germline gives CDR1 MDHEN, CDR2 SYDVKM. CDR3 bases: TGTGCCAGCAGTAAGGGTGGGACAGGGAGATATGGCTACACCTTC. Translation: CASSKGGTGRYGYTF.

In its sample, this clone was seen a few times. The chain carries TRBV28 and TRBJ1-1, with 8 positions matching TRBD1. The germline V gene encodes CDR1 MDHEN and CDR2 SYDVKM. CDR3 length equals 14 residues. After removal of 6 bases from V and 4 bases from J, the junction contained 7 bases not matched to a gene. The CDR3 region has the DNA TGTGCCAGCAGGTCGGGACAGGTGAGCACTGAAGCTTTCTTT. Its translation: CASRSGQVSTEAFF.

This clone was counted only a few times. The J gene is TRBJ1-5, the V gene TRBV12-3 or TRBV12-4; 7 positions agree with TRBD1. CDR3 length: 13 amino acids. Germline trimming cut 5 bases from V and 9 bases from J; bases unmatched to any gene: 7. CDR3 coding DNA: TGTGCCAGCAGTGACAGGGCGATGGCGCCCCAGCATTTT. Translating it yields CASSDRAMAPQHF.

This clone was picked up a small number of times. This chain joins TRBV20-1 and TRBJ1-3; D gene unclear. V lost 4 bases to trimming and J lost 3 bases, with 4 bases between them. CDR1 is DFQATT, CDR2 SNEGSKA, per germline (reference sequence). The CDR3 has 11 residues. In DNA form, the CDR3 reads TGCAGTGCTATACATGGAAACACCATATATTTT. It translates to CSAIHGNTIYF.

The chain joins TRBV7-2 to TRBJ2-1; D unclear. The germline CDR1 and CDR2 sequences are SGHTA and FQGNSA. The CDR3 has 14 amino acids. Trimming stripped 5 bases from V and 0 bases from J, with 8 bases between. The CDR3 sequence: CASSRAGSYNEQFF. In nucleotides, the CDR3 is TGTGCCAGCAGCCGTGCAGGCTCCTACAATGAGCAGTTCTTC. Full variable domain (outside the CDR3, taken from reference TRBV7-2 and TRBJ2-1): GAGVSQSPSNKVTEKGKDVELRCDPISGHTALYWYRQSLGQGLEFLIYFQGNSAPDKSGLPSDRFSAERTGGSVSTLTIQRTQQEDSAVYLCASSRAGSYNEQFFGPGTRLTVL.

The chain has TRBV11-1 and TRBJ2-3; 11 bases map to TRBD2. Germline loops: CDR1 SGHAT, CDR2 FQDESV (reference sequence). V dropped 5 bases and J dropped 0; count of bases not matched to a gene: 4. The CDR3 loop spans 16 amino acids. CDR3 DNA: TGTGCCAGCAGCCTGGGACTAGCGGCTAGCACAGATACGCAGTATTTT. As protein: CASSLGLAASTDTQYF.

The chain uses TRBV19 and TRBJ1-1; 10 bases agree with TRBD1. Per germline, CDR1 LNHDA and CDR2 SQIVND (reference sequence). With V trimmed by 6 bases and J by 0 bases, 4 bases remained unmatched. The CDR3 consists of 15 residues. This CDR3 is CASRADRGMNTEAFF. The CDR3 nucleotides read TGTGCCAGTAGAGCGGACAGGGGGATGAACACTGAAGCTTTCTTT.

This clone occurred once. The chain joins TRBV24-1 to TRBJ1-2; no definite D call. The germline gives CDR1 KGHDR, CDR2 SFDVKD. V dropped 4 bases and J dropped 0 bases, with 14 bases sitting between them. The CDR3 contains 16 residues. CDR3 coding DNA: TGTGCCACCAGTGACCCCGGAGTTGGAGCTAACTATGGCTACACCTTC. Protein product: CATSDPGVGANYGYTF.

The J gene is TRBJ1-4, the V gene TRBV18, with D possibly TRBD1 on 5 matching bases. The CDR3 length is 14 residues. Between the trimmed V and J ends, which lost 6 bases and 6 bases, there was a span of 14 bases. Per the germline V gene, CDR1 is KGHSH and CDR2 is LQKENI. The DNA of the CDR3 is TGTGCCAGCTCCCGCGGGACCGCCGATGAAAAACTGTTTTTT. Residues: CASSRGTADEKLFF. The full variable domain, with the rest looked up from reference TRBV18 and TRBJ1-4, is NAGVMQNPRHLVRRRGQEARLRCSPMKGHSHVYWYRQLPEEGLKFMVYLQKENIIDESGMPKERFSAEFPKEGPSILRIQQVVRGDSAAYFCASSRGTADEKLFFGSGTQLSVL.